This TCR beta chain was retrieved from a study of OX40 agonist ivuxolimab in advanced cancers. Study-wide findings and caveats: Patients who responded partially at 0.1-3.0 mg/kg showed clonal expansion ranking among the lowest.

CDR3 size: 15 residues. With autoimmune disease history or systemic immunosuppression, patients were excluded. TCRdb keeps only in-frame clones here, not all; method: immunoSEQ multiplex PCR. The sample records about 80,000 clones, roughly 94% being singletons. Comment on this clone: The antigen is undetermined.

J is TRBJ1-3 and V is TRBV21-1; no DNA check was done on the table's D call, TRBD1. TRBV21-1 constitutes a pseudogene. The receptor's source is an adult with an advanced solid tumor such as melanoma, head and neck, liver or kidney cancer. This specimen consisted of CD4+ or CD8+ T cells sorted from blood, obtained in a trial of the OX40 agonist ivuxolimab. The CDR3, as DNA: TGTGCCAGCATCGGACAGGGGATCTCTGGAAACACCATATATTTT. Protein: CASIGQGISGNTIYF.